The rows below give T cell receptor beta chains drawn from one sample of a study of CD8 T cells in Susac syndrome. MiXCR, applied by TCRdb to the immunoSEQ multiplex PCR reads, yields one record per CDR3 protein. Among under 200,000 distinct CDR3 sequences listed, 90% to 95% were seen once. The sequenced sample consisted of CD4+ T cells from PBMCs. The receptors come from a human donor in good health. Both conserved end residues are part of each CDR3. Fields, in order: V gene, CDR3 protein.

>TRBV29-1
CSVLPTGSTEQYF
>TRBV20-1
CSASGAWTGVDNEQFF
>TRBV29-1
CSVGLAGDNTQYF
>TRBV28
CASSSPSGTPNTGELFF
>TRBV4-3
CASSQDIGDSYGYTF
>TRBV9
CASSRPPENTEAFF
>TRBV27
CASPVHRGYYNEQFF
>TRBV12-3/TRBV12-4
CASSPQLAEAFF
>TRBV28
CASSPGNQPQHF
>TRBV19
CASSIVAGTYEQYF
>TRBV29-1
CSVGQSSYNEQFF
>TRBV5-1
CASSPRQYTEAFF
>TRBV5-1
CASSRKTGTSDEQYF
>TRBV2
CASRERGATDTQYF
>TRBV11-2
CASSQNQGIQYF
>TRBV19
CASSRGNGITYNEQFF